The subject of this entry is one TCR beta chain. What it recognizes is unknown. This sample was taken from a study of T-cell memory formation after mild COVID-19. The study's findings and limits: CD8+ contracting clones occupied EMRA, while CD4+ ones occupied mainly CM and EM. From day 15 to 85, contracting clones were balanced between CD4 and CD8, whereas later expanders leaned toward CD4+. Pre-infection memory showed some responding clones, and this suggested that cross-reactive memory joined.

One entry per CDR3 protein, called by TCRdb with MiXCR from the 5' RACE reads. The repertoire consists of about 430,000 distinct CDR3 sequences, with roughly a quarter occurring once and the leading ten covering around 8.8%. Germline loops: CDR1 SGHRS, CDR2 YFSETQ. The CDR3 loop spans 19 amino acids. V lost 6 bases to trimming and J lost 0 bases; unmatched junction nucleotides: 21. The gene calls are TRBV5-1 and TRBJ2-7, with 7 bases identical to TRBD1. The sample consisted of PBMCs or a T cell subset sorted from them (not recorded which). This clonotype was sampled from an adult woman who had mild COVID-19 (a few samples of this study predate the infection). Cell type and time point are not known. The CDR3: CASTPDSGTENYYSYEQYF. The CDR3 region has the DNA TGCGCCAGCACCCCGGATTCCGGGACAGAAAATTATTACTCCTACGAGCAGTACTTC.